Below are 28 T cell receptor beta chains sequenced from a single sample in a study of cytomegalovirus exposure and HLA in healthy donors. The PCR made use of 60 Vbeta and 13 Jbeta primers. Profiling relied on immunoSEQ multiplex PCR, and the TCRdb table lists in-frame clones only, not all of them. The table lists more than 85,000 clones, more than 60% of them singletons. The sequenced material came from PBMCs. Receptors were obtained from a woman between 35 and 50 years old in good health and CMV-seropositive.

V usage is TRBV5-1 and J usage is TRBJ1-4, with a tentative D call TRBD1 (6 bases). With 2 bases removed from V and 4 bases from J, the gap between germline ends came to 12 bases. This CDR3 contains 15 residues. The germline V gene has CDR1 SGHRS and CDR2 YFSETQ. The CDR3 loop reads CASSLGDTLNEKLFF. Here the CDR3 DNA reads TGCGCCAGCAGCTTAGGGGACACCCTTAATGAAAAACTGTTTTTT.

This sequence joins TRBV2 and TRBJ2-3; 11 nucleotides line up with TRBD1. This CDR3 has 19 residues. V shed 4 bases, J shed 2 bases, and the junction held 14 bases outside the gene matches. The germline gives CDR1 SNHLY, CDR2 FYNNEI. CDR3 region: CASSGLDRGREMATDTQYF. CDR3 coding DNA: TGTGCCAGCAGTGGGCTGGACAGGGGGCGTGAAATGGCCACAGATACGCAGTATTTT.

The chain carries TRBV12-5 and TRBJ2-3; 7 bases are a match to TRBD1. With V trimmed by 6 bases and J by 5 bases, 11 bases remained unmatched. CDR3 size: 15 residues. Germline V gene lookup returns CDR1 LGHNT and CDR2 FRNRAP. The CDR3 is CASGGRQGALDTQYF. The CDR3 coding sequence is TGTGCTAGTGGCGGCCGACAGGGAGCTTTAGATACGCAGTATTTT.

CDR3 loop: CASSFRGQDEKLFF. In DNA, the CDR3 is TGTGCCAGCAGCTTTAGGGGACAGGATGAAAAACTGTTTTTT. The chain joins TRBV5-4 to TRBJ1-4; 8 nucleotides agree with TRBD1. The V gene end was trimmed by 2 bases and the J gene end by 6 bases; junction bases not matched to a gene: 3. CDR1 is SGHNT, CDR2 YYREEE, per germline (reference sequence). This CDR3 is 14 amino acids long.

The chain recombines TRBV6-5 with TRBJ1-1, with 7 nucleotides matching TRBD1. This CDR3 is 15 amino acids long. The germline gives CDR1 MNHEY, CDR2 SVGAGI. The ends lost 5 bases at V and 1 base at J; junction bases unmatched: 7. CDR3 sequence reads: CASSARQGGNTEAFF. In DNA form, the CDR3 reads TGTGCCAGCAGTGCCCGACAGGGAGGGAACACTGAAGCTTTCTTT.

The chain carries TRBV5-6 and TRBJ2-1, with 9 bases fitting TRBD2. CDR1 and CDR2 (germline): SGHDT, YYEEEE. The CDR3 extends over 16 amino acids. Germline trimming cut 2 bases from V and 3 bases from J; bases unmatched to any gene: 6. The CDR3 DNA sequence: TGTGCCAGCAGCTTAGCGGGGGGACCCCTCTACAATGAGCAGTTCTTC. It codes for CASSLAGGPLYNEQFF. Drawing the rest from reference TRBV5-6 and TRBJ2-1, the complete variable domain is DAGVTQSPTHLIKTRGQQVTLRCSPKSGHDTVSWYQQALGQGPQFIFQYYEEEERQRGNFPDRFSGHQFPNYSSELNVNALLLGDSALYLCASSLAGGPLYNEQFFGPGTRLTVL.

The J gene is TRBJ2-5, the V gene TRBV5-6; TRBD2 matches 13 bases. The germline V gene encodes CDR1 SGHDT and CDR2 YYEEEE. V was pared by 4 bases and J by 4 bases, with 4 bases of the junction left unmatched. The length of the CDR3 is 15 residues. As DNA, the CDR3 is TGTGCCAGCAGCGCAGGACTAGCGGGAGTAGAGACCCAGTACTTC. As protein: CASSAGLAGVETQYF. Full variable domain (outside the CDR3, taken from reference TRBV5-6 and TRBJ2-5): DAGVTQSPTHLIKTRGQQVTLRCSPKSGHDTVSWYQQALGQGPQFIFQYYEEEERQRGNFPDRFSGHQFPNYSSELNVNALLLGDSALYLCASSAGLAGVETQYFGPGTRLLVL.

This chain uses TRBV7-9 with TRBJ1-1, with D possibly TRBD1 on 6 matching bases. With 5 bases removed from V and 6 bases from J, the gap between germline ends came to 19 bases. Germline-derived CDR1 and CDR2 are SEHNR and FQNEAQ (reference sequence). This CDR3 contains 15 residues. The CDR3 sequence is CASSPRLQGGAEAFF. The CDR3 DNA follows: TGTGCCAGCAGCCCAAGGTTACAGGGTGGCGCTGAAGCTTTCTTT.

The V call is TRBV10-3, the J call TRBJ2-3; TRBD2 might be the D (6 bases). Trimming stripped 7 bases from V and 0 bases from J, with 17 bases between. The CDR3 spans 16 residues. The germline V gene has CDR1 ENHRY and CDR2 SYGVKD. The CDR3 protein is CAIMEVSGTSTDTQYF. Written as DNA, the CDR3 is TGTGCCATCATGGAGGTTAGCGGAACTAGCACAGATACGCAGTATTTT.

This clone was counted only a few times. The chain links TRBV6-6 to TRBJ2-1; 8 bases are shared with TRBD2. The V gene end was trimmed by 2 bases and the J gene end by 8 bases; junction bases not matched to a gene: 8. The germline V gene encodes CDR1 MNHNY and CDR2 SVGAGI (reference sequence). There are 15 residues in the CDR3. As DNA, the CDR3 is TGTGCCAGCAGTTACCCCCCAGCGGGAGTACATGAGCAGTTCTTC. This encodes CASSYPPAGVHEQFF.

The V call is TRBV7-6, the J call TRBJ2-3; 7 bases fit TRBD1. The germline CDR1 and CDR2 sequences are SGHVS and FNYEAQ. The CDR3 is made up of 15 amino acids. The V gene end was trimmed by 5 bases and the J gene end by 1 base; junction bases not matched to a gene: 6. The DNA for the CDR3 is TGTGCCAGCAGCGCCTACAGGGGCCGCACAGATACGCAGTATTTT. Protein sequence: CASSAYRGRTDTQYF.

This chain connects TRBV28 to TRBJ1-5; D not resolved. CDR1 and CDR2 from the germline V gene are MDHEN and SYDVKM. There are 14 residues in the CDR3. V was cut by 7 bases and J by 9 bases, with 19 bases left in between. The CDR3 region has the DNA TGTGCCAGCATAGAGGACTCCGGTCGGCCGCCCCAGCATTTT. Its protein product is CASIEDSGRPPQHF.

V usage is TRBV14 and J usage is TRBJ1-2; no reliable D call. Trimming removed 4 bases at V and 5 bases at J, with 11 bases between. Per the germline V gene, CDR1 is SGHDN and CDR2 is FVKESK. The CDR3 covers 13 residues. DNA of the CDR3: TGTGCCAGCAGCCCTGGCATTGGTTATGGCTACACCTTC. It yields the protein CASSPGIGYGYTF.

V is TRBV19 and J is TRBJ1-5; unclear D gene. Trimming took off 2 bases at V and 7 bases at J, with 15 bases between the two ends. CDR1 is LNHDA and CDR2 is SQIVND in the germline V gene (reference sequence). The CDR3 extends over 15 amino acids. The CDR3, as DNA: TGTGCCAGTAGTATAACACAGCACCTCGACCAGCCCCAGCATTTT. It encodes CASSITQHLDQPQHF.

This clone was observed a few times. This chain links TRBV5-1 with TRBJ2-1; 9 bases are shared with TRBD2. V lost 4 bases and J lost 2; bases outside the gene matches: 7. The CDR3 contains 16 residues. The germline V gene has CDR1 SGHRS and CDR2 YFSETQ. CDR3 bases: TGCGCCAGCAGCCGACAAGCGGGAGGCACCTACAATGAGCAGTTCTTC. It translates to CASSRQAGGTYNEQFF.

V usage is TRBV19 and J usage is TRBJ2-1; D may be TRBD1 (7 bases). Germline values: CDR1 LNHDA, CDR2 SQIVND (reference sequence). With 5 bases removed from V and 3 bases from J, the gap between germline ends came to 17 bases. This CDR3 region has 16 residues. For the CDR3, the DNA is TGTGCCAGTAGTCCCGGGCAGGGGGGTAACTACAATGAGCAGTTCTTC. This sequence encodes CASSPGQGGNYNEQFF.

This clone was seen just once. The chain employs TRBV29-1 and TRBJ2-1; D unclear. This CDR3 comprises 11 residues. Trimming shortened V by 3 bases and J by 14 bases, and 14 bases separated the two germline ends. Germline-derived CDR1 and CDR2 are SQVTM and ANQGSEA. The CDR3 sequence is CSVDSGLVEFF. For the CDR3, the DNA is TGCAGCGTTGATAGTGGGCTGGTGGAGTTCTTC.

The chain carries TRBV11-2 and TRBJ1-6, with 9 positions matching TRBD1. Trimming at V came to 4 bases and at J to 6 bases, leaving 1 base not matched to a gene. Germline CDR1 and CDR2: SGHAT and FQNNGV. CDR3 size: 14 residues. The CDR3 here is CASSSQGANSPLHF. The DNA for the CDR3 is TGTGCCAGCAGCTCACAGGGGGCTAATTCACCCCTCCACTTT.

This clone has more than one count but fewer than ten. At one of its ends the junction is not consistent with the germline gene, which may arise from a read error. The chain recombines TRBV7-7 with TRBJ2-1, with a weak D call TRBD1 (5 bases). CDR1 SSHAT and CDR2 FNYEAQ come from the germline V gene (reference sequence). CDR3 length equals 13 residues. CDR3 DNA sequence: TGTGCTAGCAGCTTAGGGGCCATGGGTGAGCAGTTCTTC. Amino acids: CASSLGAMGEQFF.

CDR3 nucleotides: TGTGCCAGCAGCCCCAGCGGACTAGTCTACGAGCAGTACTTC. This encodes CASSPSGLVYEQYF. The chain carries TRBV7-6 and TRBJ2-7; 7 bases match TRBD2. V was pared by 5 bases and J by 3 bases, with 7 bases of the junction left unmatched. Germline values: CDR1 SGHVS, CDR2 FNYEAQ. The CDR3 length is 14 residues.

The rearrangement uses TRBV4-2 and TRBJ2-4; 7 bases line up with TRBD2. Germline V gives CDR1 LGHNA, CDR2 YNFKEQ. CDR3 length: 13 amino acids. The junction had 5 bases not matched to a gene; V was cut back by 3 bases and J by 9 bases. CDR3 amino acids: CASSQRDYGIQYF. CDR3 coding DNA: TGTGCCAGCAGCCAGCGGGACTACGGCATTCAGTACTTC.

This clone was seen more than once but under ten times. The genes are TRBV5-1 and TRBJ2-5; D is perhaps TRBD2 (5 bases). V was trimmed by 2 bases and J by 5 bases, leaving 10 bases between them. Germline V CDR1 and CDR2: SGHRS, YFSETQ. The CDR3 sequence is 13 residues long. The CDR3 is CASSFGVAETQYF. CDR3 nucleotides: TGCGCCAGCAGCTTCGGGGTCGCGGAGACCCAGTACTTC.

V is TRBV11-3 and J is TRBJ1-2, with 7 bases identical to TRBD1. Per the germline V gene, CDR1 is SGHNT and CDR2 is YENEEA. CDR3 length equals 17 residues. J lost 12 bases, V lost 5 bases, and 24 bases had no gene match. CDR3 sequence reads: CASSPRGVTGTLELHTF. DNA of the CDR3: TGTGCCAGCAGCCCTAGGGGGGTGACAGGGACCTTGGAGTTGCACACCTTC.

This CDR3 is CASQPSEGTPNEQFF. CDR3 nucleotide sequence: TGTGCCAGCCAACCGTCGGAGGGGACCCCCAATGAGCAGTTCTTC. The chain couples TRBV2 to TRBJ2-1; TRBD2 is a possible D gene (6 bases). Germline V CDR1 and CDR2: SNHLY, FYNNEI. V lost 8 bases and J 6 bases, leaving 20 bases between the germline ends. The CDR3 is made up of 15 amino acids.

Details on this clone: The junction does not match germline at one end; this may be a read error. V is TRBV2 and J is TRBJ1-4, with D possibly matching TRBD1 (6 bases). This CDR3 spans 13 amino acids. CDR1 and CDR2 (germline): SNHLY, FYNNEI. CDR3 loop: CASSGIGWDKLHF. CDR3 DNA sequence: TGTGCCAGCAGTGGCATAGGGTGGGACAAGTTACATTTT.

The V gene is TRBV25-1, the J gene TRBJ2-1; 13 bases agree with TRBD2. The germline V gene has CDR1 MGHDK and CDR2 SYGVNS. The CDR3 spans 13 residues. J was trimmed by 15 bases and V by 1 base; bases with no gene match: 3. The CDR3 sequence: CASSEFGTSGTFF. The CDR3, as DNA: TGTGCCAGCAGTGAATTCGGGACTAGCGGGACGTTCTTC.

CDR3 DNA: TGTGCCAGCAGCGTAGGCGCTAGCTCCTACGAGCAGTACTTC. It encodes CASSVGASSYEQYF. The chain uses TRBV9 and TRBJ2-7; D remains ambiguous. There are 14 residues in the CDR3. Germline loops: CDR1 SGDLS, CDR2 YYNGEE. V dropped 0 bases and J dropped 0 bases, with 7 bases sitting between them.

The chain has TRBV29-1 and TRBJ1-2; D may be TRBD1 (5 bases). V lost 0 bases and J lost 2, with 13 bases in between. Germline V gives CDR1 SQVTM, CDR2 ANQGSEA. The CDR3 totals 15 residues. The CDR3 region has the DNA TGCAGCGTTGAAGATTATGGGGGGAAGAACTATGGCTACACCTTC. Translating it yields CSVEDYGGKNYGYTF.